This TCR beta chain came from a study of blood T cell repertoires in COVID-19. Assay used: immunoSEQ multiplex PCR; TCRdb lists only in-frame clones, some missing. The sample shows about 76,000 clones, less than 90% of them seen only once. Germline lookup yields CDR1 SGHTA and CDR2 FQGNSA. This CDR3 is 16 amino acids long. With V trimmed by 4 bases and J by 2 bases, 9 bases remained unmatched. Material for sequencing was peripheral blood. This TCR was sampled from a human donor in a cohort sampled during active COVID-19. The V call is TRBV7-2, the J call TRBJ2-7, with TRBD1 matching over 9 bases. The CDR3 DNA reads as TGTGCCAGCAGCTCACGGGGGACAGGGAGGACCTACGAGCAGTACTTC. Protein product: CASSSRGTGRTYEQYF.